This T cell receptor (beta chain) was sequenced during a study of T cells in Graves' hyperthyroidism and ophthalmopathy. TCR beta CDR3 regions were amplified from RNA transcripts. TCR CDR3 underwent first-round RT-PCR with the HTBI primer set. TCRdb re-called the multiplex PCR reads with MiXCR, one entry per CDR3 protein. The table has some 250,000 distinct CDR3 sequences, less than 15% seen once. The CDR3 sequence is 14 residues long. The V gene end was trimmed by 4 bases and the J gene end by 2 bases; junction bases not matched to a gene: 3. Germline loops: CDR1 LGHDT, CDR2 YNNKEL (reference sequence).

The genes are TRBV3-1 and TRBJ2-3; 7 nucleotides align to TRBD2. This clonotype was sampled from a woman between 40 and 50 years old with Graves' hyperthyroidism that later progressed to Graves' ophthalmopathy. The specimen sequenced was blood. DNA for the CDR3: TGTGCCAGCAGCCGCCTAGCGGTCACAGATACGCAGTATTTT. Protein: CASSRLAVTDTQYF.